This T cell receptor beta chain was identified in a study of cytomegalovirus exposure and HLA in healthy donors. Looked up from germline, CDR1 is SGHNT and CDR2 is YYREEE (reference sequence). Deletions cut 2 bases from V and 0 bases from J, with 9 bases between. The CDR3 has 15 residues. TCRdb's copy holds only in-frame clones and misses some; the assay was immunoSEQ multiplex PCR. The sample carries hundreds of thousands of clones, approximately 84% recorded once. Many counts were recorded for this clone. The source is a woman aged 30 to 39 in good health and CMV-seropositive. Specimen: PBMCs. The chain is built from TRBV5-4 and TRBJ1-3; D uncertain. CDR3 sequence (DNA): TGTGCCAGCAGCTTAAATACGGGCTCTGGAAACACCATATATTTT. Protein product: CASSLNTGSGNTIYF.